Sequencing of this TCR beta chain was carried out in a study of blood T cell repertoires in COVID-19. Profiling relied on immunoSEQ multiplex PCR, and the TCRdb table lists in-frame clones only, not all of them. Here the sample spans roughly 100,000 clones, roughly 90% being singletons. This clonotype was sampled from a woman between 50 and 59 years old with COVID-19, enrolled during active disease. The sample taken for sequencing was peripheral blood.

In nucleotides, the CDR3 is TGTGCCAGTAGTCTCTTGCCACAGGATGAGCAGTTCTTC. Translating gives CASSLLPQDEQFF. The chain has TRBV19 and TRBJ2-1, with D possibly TRBD1 on 5 matching bases. V gave up 5 bases and J gave up 8 bases, with 13 bases separating them. The CDR3 has 13 residues. Germline V lookup: CDR1 LNHDA, CDR2 SQIVND (reference sequence).